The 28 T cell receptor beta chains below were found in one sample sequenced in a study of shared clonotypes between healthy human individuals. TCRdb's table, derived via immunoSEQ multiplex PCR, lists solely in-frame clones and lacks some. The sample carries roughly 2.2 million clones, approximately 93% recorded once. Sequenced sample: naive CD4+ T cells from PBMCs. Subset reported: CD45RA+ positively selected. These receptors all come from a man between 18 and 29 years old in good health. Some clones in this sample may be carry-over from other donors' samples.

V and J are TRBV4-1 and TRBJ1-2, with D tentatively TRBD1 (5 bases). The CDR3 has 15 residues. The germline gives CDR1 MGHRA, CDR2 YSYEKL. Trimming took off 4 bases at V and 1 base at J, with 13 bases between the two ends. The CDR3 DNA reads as TGCGCCAGCAGCCCTCTTCGACAGATTAACTATGGCTACACCTTC. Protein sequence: CASSPLRQINYGYTF.

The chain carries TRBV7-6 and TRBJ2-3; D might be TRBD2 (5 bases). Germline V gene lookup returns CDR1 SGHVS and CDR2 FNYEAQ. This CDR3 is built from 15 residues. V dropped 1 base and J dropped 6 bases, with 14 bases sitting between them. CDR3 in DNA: TGTGCCAGCAGCTTAGGGATTAGCGTCACGGATACGCAGTATTTT. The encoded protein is CASSLGISVTDTQYF.

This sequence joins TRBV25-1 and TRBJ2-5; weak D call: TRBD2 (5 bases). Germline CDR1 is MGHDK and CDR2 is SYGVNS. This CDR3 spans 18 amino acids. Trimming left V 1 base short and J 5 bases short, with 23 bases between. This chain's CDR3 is CASSEFPFGLDLAETQYF. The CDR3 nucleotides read TGTGCCAGCAGTGAATTCCCCTTTGGGTTGGACTTAGCGGAGACCCAGTACTTC. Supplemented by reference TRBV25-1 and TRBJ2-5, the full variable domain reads EADIYQTPRYLVIGTGKKITLECSQTMGHDKMYWYQQDPGMELHLIHYSYGVNSTEKGDLSSESTVSRIRTEHFPLTLESARPSHTSQYLCASSEFPFGLDLAETQYFGPGTRLLVL.

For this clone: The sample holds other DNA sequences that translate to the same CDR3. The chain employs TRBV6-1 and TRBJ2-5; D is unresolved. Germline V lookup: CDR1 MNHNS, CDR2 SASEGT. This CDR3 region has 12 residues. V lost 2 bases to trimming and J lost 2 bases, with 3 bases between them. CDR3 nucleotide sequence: TGTGCCAGCAGTGAACAGCAAGAGACCCAGTACTTC. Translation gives CASSEQQETQYF.

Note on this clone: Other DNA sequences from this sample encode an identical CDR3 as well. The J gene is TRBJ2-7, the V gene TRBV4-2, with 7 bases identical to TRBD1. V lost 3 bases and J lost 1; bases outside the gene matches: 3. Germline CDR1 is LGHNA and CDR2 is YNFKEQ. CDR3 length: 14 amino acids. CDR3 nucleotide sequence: TGTGCCAGCAGCCAGGAGGACAGGTCCTACGAGCAGTACTTC. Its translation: CASSQEDRSYEQYF.

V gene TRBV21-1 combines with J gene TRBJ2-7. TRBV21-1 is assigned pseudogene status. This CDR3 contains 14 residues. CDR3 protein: CASSKEDGSYEQYF. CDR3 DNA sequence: TGTGCCAGCAGCAAAGAGGATGGCTCCTACGAGCAGTACTTC.

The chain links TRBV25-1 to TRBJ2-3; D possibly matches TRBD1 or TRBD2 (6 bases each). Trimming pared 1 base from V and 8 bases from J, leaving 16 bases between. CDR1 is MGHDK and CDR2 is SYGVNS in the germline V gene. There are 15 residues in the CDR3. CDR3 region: CASSESGGDMVTQYF. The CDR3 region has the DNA TGTGCCAGCAGTGAATCAGGAGGGGACATGGTTACGCAGTATTTT.

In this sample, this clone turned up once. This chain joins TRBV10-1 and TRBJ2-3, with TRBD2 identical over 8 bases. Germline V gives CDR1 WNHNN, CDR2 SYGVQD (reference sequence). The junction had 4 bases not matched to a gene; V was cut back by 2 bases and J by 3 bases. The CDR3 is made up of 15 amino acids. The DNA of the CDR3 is TGCGCCAGCAGTGAGCGGGAGGGCCCGACAGATACGCAGTATTTT. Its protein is CASSEREGPTDTQYF.

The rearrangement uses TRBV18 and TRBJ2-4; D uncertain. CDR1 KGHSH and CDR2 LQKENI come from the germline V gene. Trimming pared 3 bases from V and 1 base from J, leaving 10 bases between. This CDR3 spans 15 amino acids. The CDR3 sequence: CASSPGSGAKNIQYF. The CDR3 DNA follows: TGTGCCAGCTCACCTGGGTCTGGCGCCAAAAACATTCAGTACTTC.

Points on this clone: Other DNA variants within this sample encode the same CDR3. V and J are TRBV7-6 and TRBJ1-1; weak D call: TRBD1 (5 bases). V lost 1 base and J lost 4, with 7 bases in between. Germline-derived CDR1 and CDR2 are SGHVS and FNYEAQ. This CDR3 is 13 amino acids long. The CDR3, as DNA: TGTGCCAGCAGCTTAGGGGGGGGCACTGAAGCTTTCTTT. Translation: CASSLGGGTEAFF.

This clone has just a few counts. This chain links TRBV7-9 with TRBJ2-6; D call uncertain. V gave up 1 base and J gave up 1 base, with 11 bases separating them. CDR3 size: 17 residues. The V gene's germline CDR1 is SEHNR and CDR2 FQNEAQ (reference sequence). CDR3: CASSLGPFESGANVLTF. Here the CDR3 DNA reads TGTGCCAGCAGCTTAGGACCCTTCGAATCTGGGGCCAACGTCCTGACTTTC.

CDR3 loop: CASVTPSRNEQYF. Here the CDR3 DNA reads TGTGCCAGTGTCACCCCCTCGCGCAACGAGCAGTACTTC. The rearrangement joins TRBV2 to TRBJ2-7, with D unresolved. CDR1 is SNHLY, CDR2 FYNNEI, per germline. V was cut by 9 bases and J by 5 bases, with 17 bases left in between. The CDR3 extends over 13 amino acids.

The CDR3 region is CASTFLAGSLSEQYF. CDR3 nucleotide sequence: TGTGCCAGCACCTTTTTAGCGGGAAGCCTCTCCGAGCAGTACTTC. The rearrangement uses TRBV6-1 and TRBJ2-7, with 8 bases identical to TRBD2. Looked up from germline, CDR1 is MNHNS and CDR2 is SASEGT. V trimming: 7 bases; J trimming: 6 bases; junction bases outside the gene matches: 14. This CDR3 has 15 residues.

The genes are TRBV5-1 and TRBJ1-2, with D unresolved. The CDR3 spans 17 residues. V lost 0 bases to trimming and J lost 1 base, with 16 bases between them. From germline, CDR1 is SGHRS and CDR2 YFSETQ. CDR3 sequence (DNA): TGCGCCAGCAGCTTGGTCTCGGCCTACCCCGATAACTATGGCTACACCTTC. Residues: CASSLVSAYPDNYGYTF.

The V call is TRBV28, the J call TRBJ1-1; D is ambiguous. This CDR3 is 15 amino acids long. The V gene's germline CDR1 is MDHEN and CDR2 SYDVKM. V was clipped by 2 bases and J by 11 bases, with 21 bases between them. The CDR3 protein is CASSLGLTIGFGAFF. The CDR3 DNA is TGTGCCAGCAGTTTAGGCCTTACGATTGGGTTCGGGGCTTTCTTT.

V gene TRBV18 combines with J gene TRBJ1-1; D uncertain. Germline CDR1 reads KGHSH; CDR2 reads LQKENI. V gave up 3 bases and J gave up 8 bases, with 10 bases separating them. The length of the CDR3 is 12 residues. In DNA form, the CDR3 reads TGTGCCAGCTCACCGCCTGGGCAGGAAGCTTTCTTT. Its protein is CASSPPGQEAFF.

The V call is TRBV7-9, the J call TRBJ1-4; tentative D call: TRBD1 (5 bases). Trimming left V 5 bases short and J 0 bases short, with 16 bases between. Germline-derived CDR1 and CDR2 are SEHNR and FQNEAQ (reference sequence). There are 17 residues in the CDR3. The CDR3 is CASSTPSMGATNEKLFF. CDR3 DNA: TGTGCCAGCAGCACCCCATCGATGGGGGCAACTAATGAAAAACTGTTTTTT.

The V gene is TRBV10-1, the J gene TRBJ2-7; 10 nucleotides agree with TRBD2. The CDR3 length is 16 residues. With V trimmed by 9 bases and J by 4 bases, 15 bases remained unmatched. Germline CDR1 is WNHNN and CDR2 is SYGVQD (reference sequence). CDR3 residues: CARGLSVSGRVYEQYF. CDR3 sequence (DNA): TGCGCCAGAGGCCTAAGCGTGAGCGGGAGGGTTTACGAGCAGTACTTC.

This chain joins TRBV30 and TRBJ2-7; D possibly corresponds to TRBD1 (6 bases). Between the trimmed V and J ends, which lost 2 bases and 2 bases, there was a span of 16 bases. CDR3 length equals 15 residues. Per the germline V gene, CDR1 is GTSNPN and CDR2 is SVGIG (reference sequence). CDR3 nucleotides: TGTGCCTGGAGTCTTTTAATCCAGGGGCCCTACGAGCAGTACTTC. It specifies CAWSLLIQGPYEQYF.

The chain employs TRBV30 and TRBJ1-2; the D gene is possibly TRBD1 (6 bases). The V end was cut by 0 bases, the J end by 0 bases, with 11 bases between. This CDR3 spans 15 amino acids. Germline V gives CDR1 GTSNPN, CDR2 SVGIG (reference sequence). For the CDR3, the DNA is TGTGCCTGGAGTGTACTAGGGGGACCTAACTATGGCTACACCTTC. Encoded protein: CAWSVLGGPNYGYTF.

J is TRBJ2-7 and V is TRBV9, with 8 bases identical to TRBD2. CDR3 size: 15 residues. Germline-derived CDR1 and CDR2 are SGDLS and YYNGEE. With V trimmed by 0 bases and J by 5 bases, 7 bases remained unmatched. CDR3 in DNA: TGTGCCAGCAGCGTAGGTCCCGGGAGGGGTGACGAGCAGTACTTC. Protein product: CASSVGPGRGDEQYF.

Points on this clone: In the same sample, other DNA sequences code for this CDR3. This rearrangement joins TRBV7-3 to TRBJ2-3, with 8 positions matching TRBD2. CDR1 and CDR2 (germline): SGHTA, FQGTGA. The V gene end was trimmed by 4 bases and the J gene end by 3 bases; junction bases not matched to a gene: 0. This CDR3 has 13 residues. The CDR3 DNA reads TGTGCCAGCAGCTCTAGCGGGACAGATACGCAGTATTTT. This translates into CASSSSGTDTQYF.

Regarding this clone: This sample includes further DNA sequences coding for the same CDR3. This chain's CDR3 is CASSLGTSGETQYF. CDR3 DNA sequence: TGCGCCAGCAGCTTGGGCACTAGCGGAGAGACCCAGTACTTC. This chain joins TRBV5-1 and TRBJ2-5; TRBD2 agrees at 8 bases. CDR1 is SGHRS, CDR2 YFSETQ, per germline. This CDR3 has 14 residues. Trimming removed 0 bases from V and 4 bases from J; junction bases left unmatched: 2.

CDR3 in amino acids: CASSTVGGADYGYTF. CDR3 sequence (DNA): TGTGCCAGCAGTACGGTCGGCGGCGCGGACTATGGCTACACCTTC. The chain has TRBV28 and TRBJ1-2; no reliable D call. Trimming removed 5 bases at V and 3 bases at J, with 16 bases between. Germline lookup yields CDR1 MDHEN and CDR2 SYDVKM. The CDR3 length is 15 residues.

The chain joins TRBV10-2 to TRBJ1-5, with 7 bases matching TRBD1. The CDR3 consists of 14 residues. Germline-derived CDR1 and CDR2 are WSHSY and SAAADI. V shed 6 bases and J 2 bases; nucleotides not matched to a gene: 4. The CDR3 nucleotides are TGCGCCAGCAGGACTGGGACAGGCAATCAGCCCCAGCATTTT. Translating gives CASRTGTGNQPQHF.

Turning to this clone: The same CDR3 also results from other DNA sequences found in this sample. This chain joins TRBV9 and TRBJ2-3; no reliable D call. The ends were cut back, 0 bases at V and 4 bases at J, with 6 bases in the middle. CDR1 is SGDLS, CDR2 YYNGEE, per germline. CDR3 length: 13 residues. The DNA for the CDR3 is TGTGCCAGCAGCGTAGCAAGGGCAGATACGCAGTATTTT. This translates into CASSVARADTQYF.

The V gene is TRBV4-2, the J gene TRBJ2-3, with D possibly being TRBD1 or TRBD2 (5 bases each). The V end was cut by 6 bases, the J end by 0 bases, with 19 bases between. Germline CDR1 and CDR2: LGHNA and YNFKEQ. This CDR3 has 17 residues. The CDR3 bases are TGTGCCAGCAGACTTTTAAAGGGACCCCATAGCACAGATACGCAGTATTTT. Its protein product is CASRLLKGPHSTDTQYF.

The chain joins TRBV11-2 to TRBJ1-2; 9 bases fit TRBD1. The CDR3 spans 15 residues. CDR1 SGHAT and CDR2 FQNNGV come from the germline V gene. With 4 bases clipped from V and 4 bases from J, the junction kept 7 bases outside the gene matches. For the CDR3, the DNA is TGTGCCAGCAGCTCCCGGGACAGGGAATTCTATGGCTACACCTTC. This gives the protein CASSSRDREFYGYTF.